The 27 T cell receptor beta chains below were found in one sample sequenced in a study of blood T cell repertoires in COVID-19. Measured with immunoSEQ multiplex PCR; TCRdb has only the in-frame clones, and not every one. The data show fewer than 120,000 clones, 88% seen once. Sequenced material: peripheral blood. The receptors come from a woman aged 50 to 65 with acute or convalescent COVID-19.

The chain combines TRBV24-1 with TRBJ2-6, with a possible D match to TRBD1 (6 bases). Looked up from germline, CDR1 is KGHDR and CDR2 is SFDVKD. With 2 bases removed from V and 4 bases from J, the gap between germline ends came to 23 bases. The CDR3 has 20 amino acids. The CDR3: CATSDSETDRRARGANVLTF. CDR3 nucleotides: TGTGCCACCAGTGATTCCGAAACCGACAGGCGGGCCCGCGGGGCCAACGTCCTGACTTTC.

The rearrangement uses TRBV19 and TRBJ2-7; no reliable D call. Per germline, CDR1 LNHDA and CDR2 SQIVND (reference sequence). The CDR3 length is 14 residues. Trimming removed 4 bases from V and 0 bases from J, with 10 bases in between. CDR3 in DNA: TGTGCCAGTAGTAGAACGGTTAGCTCCTACGAGCAGTACTTC. Its translation: CASSRTVSSYEQYF.

The genes are TRBV19 and TRBJ1-2; TRBD1 might be the D (5 bases). V was clipped by 5 bases and J by 0 bases, with 19 bases between them. The CDR3 spans 17 residues. Germline CDR1 and CDR2: LNHDA and SQIVND (reference sequence). CDR3 bases: TGTGCCAGTAGTCTTGGACACCAAATTCAGCCTAACTATGGCTACACCTTC. It translates to CASSLGHQIQPNYGYTF.

This rearrangement joins TRBV6-5 to TRBJ2-7; TRBD1 agrees at 9 bases. The CDR3 runs to 15 residues. With 6 bases clipped from V and 4 bases from J, the junction kept 10 bases outside the gene matches. Germline V gene lookup returns CDR1 MNHEY and CDR2 SVGAGI. CDR3 residues: CASSWTTGGWYEQYF. CDR3 DNA: TGTGCCAGCAGCTGGACGACAGGGGGTTGGTACGAGCAGTACTTC.

V is TRBV5-1 and J is TRBJ2-1, with 9 bases that match TRBD2. The CDR3 totals 16 residues. Germline V gene sequence: CDR1 SGHRS, CDR2 YFSETQ. The ends lost 2 bases at V and 6 bases at J; junction bases unmatched: 9. The CDR3, as DNA: TGCGCCAGCAGCTTCCCGGGGCTAGCGGGATTCAATGAGCAGTTCTTC. Amino acids: CASSFPGLAGFNEQFF.

This chain connects TRBV4-1 to TRBJ2-7, with a weak D call TRBD1 (6 bases). V shed 5 bases and J shed 1 base, with 18 bases lying between them. This CDR3 is built from 16 residues. Germline CDR1 MGHRA, CDR2 YSYEKL. Here the CDR3 DNA reads TGCGCCAGCAGCAAAAAGGAGACAGGACTTTCCTACGAGCAGTACTTC. Amino acids: CASSKKETGLSYEQYF.

This chain joins TRBV14 and TRBJ1-2; no definite D call. Deletions cut 0 bases from V and 4 bases from J, with 12 bases between. CDR1 and CDR2 from the germline V gene are SGHDN and FVKESK. This CDR3 is 15 amino acids long. The chain's CDR3 is CASSQDQRWGYGYTF. For the CDR3, the DNA is TGTGCCAGCAGCCAAGATCAGCGGTGGGGCTATGGCTACACCTTC.

V usage is TRBV6-5 and J usage is TRBJ2-1; 9 nucleotides agree with TRBD2. Per germline, CDR1 MNHEY and CDR2 SVGAGI. The ends lost 5 bases at V and 3 bases at J; junction bases unmatched: 5. The CDR3 is 15 amino acids. The CDR3 nucleotides are TGTGCCAGCAGTACGACTAGCGGCCACTACAATGAGCAGTTCTTC. Translated: CASSTTSGHYNEQFF.

V usage is TRBV5-1 and J usage is TRBJ2-2, with 7 bases that match TRBD1. Germline V gives CDR1 SGHRS, CDR2 YFSETQ. This CDR3 region has 14 residues. The J segment lost 8 bases and the V segment lost 5 bases, leaving 9 bases of the junction unmatched. CDR3: CASSSQGEGGELFF. DNA for the CDR3: TGCGCCAGCAGTTCTCAGGGGGAAGGTGGGGAGCTGTTTTTT.

The chain has TRBV27 and TRBJ1-2; 7 bases align to TRBD1. J was trimmed by 4 bases and V by 5 bases; bases with no gene match: 10. From germline, CDR1 is MNHEY and CDR2 SMNVEV (reference sequence). This CDR3 contains 15 residues. The CDR3 here is CASSLLEGGSYGYTF. The CDR3 DNA follows: TGTGCCAGCAGTCTACTCGAAGGGGGCAGCTATGGCTACACCTTC.

This rearrangement joins TRBV5-1 to TRBJ2-7; TRBD2 matches at 14 bases. The trim removed 4 bases at V and 5 bases at J, leaving 14 bases unmatched. The CDR3 has 18 residues. In germline, CDR1 is SGHRS, CDR2 YFSETQ. CDR3 amino acids: CASSRTGTSGRINNEQYF. DNA of the CDR3: TGCGCCAGCAGCAGGACCGGGACTAGCGGGAGAATCAATAACGAGCAGTACTTC.

V is TRBV24-1 and J is TRBJ2-3, with 10 bases matching TRBD1. Looked up from germline, CDR1 is KGHDR and CDR2 is SFDVKD. V trimming: 5 bases; J trimming: 5 bases; junction bases outside the gene matches: 6. This CDR3 is built from 15 residues. This CDR3 reads CATSGLGQGIDTQYF. The CDR3 region has the DNA TGTGCCACCAGTGGGCTGGGACAGGGGATAGATACGCAGTATTTT.

The chain carries TRBV12-2 and TRBJ1-2; the DNA was not compared with TRBD1, the D call given in the table. TRBV12-2 counts as a pseudogene. This CDR3 has 13 residues. CDR3 bases: TGTGCAAGTCTCAAACAGGGCGTCCGGGGCTACACCTTC. Protein: CASLKQGVRGYTF.

The chain employs TRBV19 and TRBJ2-7, with 9 nucleotides matching TRBD2. The CDR3 spans 15 residues. Germline V CDR1 and CDR2: LNHDA, SQIVND (reference sequence). Trimming cost V 10 bases and J 4 bases; bases outside gene matches: 14. In DNA, the CDR3 is TGTGCCACCTCGGCGGGCGGGAGGGGCGTGTACGAGCAGTACTTC. Translated, it gives CATSAGGRGVYEQYF.

The rearrangement links TRBV5-8 to TRBJ2-1; 14 bases are shared with TRBD2. This CDR3 has 16 residues. Germline loops: CDR1 SGHTS, CDR2 YDEGEE. V shed 4 bases, J shed 10 bases, and the junction held 10 bases outside the gene matches. The chain's CDR3 is CASSPETSGRAREQFF. The CDR3 nucleotides are TGTGCCAGCAGCCCCGAGACTAGCGGGAGGGCCCGGGAGCAGTTCTTC.

This clone was observed a single time. The rearrangement links TRBV18 to TRBJ1-5; 8 bases fit TRBD1. CDR1 is KGHSH, CDR2 LQKENI, per germline. The J segment lost 7 bases and the V segment lost 3 bases, leaving 8 bases of the junction unmatched. The CDR3 is 15 residues long. This CDR3 reads CASSPQGALGQPQHF. DNA of the CDR3: TGTGCCAGCTCACCCCAGGGGGCGTTGGGACAGCCCCAGCATTTT. The complete variable domain, with remaining parts taken from reference TRBV18 and TRBJ1-5, reads NAGVMQNPRHLVRRRGQEARLRCSPMKGHSHVYWYRQLPEEGLKFMVYLQKENIIDESGMPKERFSAEFPKEGPSILRIQQVVRGDSAAYFCASSPQGALGQPQHFGDGTRLSIL.

This chain links TRBV19 with TRBJ2-1, with a tentative D call TRBD2 (6 bases). This CDR3 contains 14 residues. The germline V gene encodes CDR1 LNHDA and CDR2 SQIVND (reference sequence). V gave up 6 bases and J gave up 5 bases, with 14 bases separating them. CDR3 in amino acids: CASRPTSTHNEQFF. The CDR3, as DNA: TGTGCCAGTAGGCCGACTAGTACCCACAATGAGCAGTTCTTC. Looking up the rest from reference TRBV19 and TRBJ2-1 gives the full variable domain: DGGITQSPKYLFRKEGQNVTLSCEQNLNHDAMYWYRQDPGQGLRLIYYSQIVNDFQKGDIAEGYSVSREKKESFPLTVTSAQKNPTAFYLCASRPTSTHNEQFFGPGTRLTVL.

This chain uses TRBV6-6 with TRBJ2-7, with D maybe TRBD1 (6 bases). Germline values: CDR1 MNHNY, CDR2 SVGAGI (reference sequence). This CDR3 spans 15 amino acids. V was shortened by 8 bases and J by 1 base, with 18 bases between the two germline ends. The DNA for the CDR3 is TGTGCCAGCGGGACCCAGGGGCAGACATCCTACGAGCAGTACTTC. Protein sequence: CASGTQGQTSYEQYF.

This chain connects TRBV29-1 to TRBJ2-3, with D possibly matching TRBD2 (5 bases). Germline assignment: CDR1 SQVTM and CDR2 ANQGSEA. CDR3 size: 14 residues. The V and J ends lost 4 bases and 0 bases respectively, with 11 bases between them. The CDR3 nucleotides are TGCAGCGTTGGCGGACTGCTCAGCACAGATACGCAGTATTTT. Protein: CSVGGLLSTDTQYF.

V is TRBV15 and J is TRBJ2-7; 8 nucleotides align to TRBD1. In germline, CDR1 is LNHNV, CDR2 YYDKDF (reference sequence). Losses at the gene ends were 5 bases for V and 6 bases for J; bases not matched to a gene: 9. This CDR3 region has 14 residues. CDR3 in amino acids: CATSQGQGFFEQYF. In DNA, the CDR3 is TGTGCCACCAGCCAAGGACAGGGTTTTTTCGAGCAGTACTTC.

J is TRBJ1-1 and V is TRBV11-1; D may be TRBD1 (5 bases). This CDR3 has 14 residues. Germline values: CDR1 SGHAT, CDR2 FQDESV (reference sequence). Trimming took off 1 base at V and 2 bases at J, with 8 bases between the two ends. The CDR3 is CASSLVQGNTEAFF. The CDR3 DNA follows: TGTGCCAGCAGCTTAGTTCAGGGCAACACTGAAGCTTTCTTT.

The genes are TRBV5-8 and TRBJ2-7; 13 nucleotides agree with TRBD2. Trimming cost V 3 bases and J 4 bases; bases outside gene matches: 10. The CDR3 contains 17 residues. Germline assignment: CDR1 SGHTS and CDR2 YDEGEE. CDR3 sequence: CASSWTSGSFRGYEQYF. The CDR3 DNA reads TGTGCCAGCAGCTGGACTAGCGGGAGCTTCCGCGGATACGAGCAGTACTTC.

J is TRBJ1-5 and V is TRBV18, with D unresolved. In germline, CDR1 is KGHSH, CDR2 LQKENI. The CDR3 sequence is 14 residues long. Between the trimmed V and J ends, which lost 2 bases and 4 bases, there was a span of 9 bases. CDR3 loop: CASSPELANQPQHF. The CDR3 region has the DNA TGTGCCAGCTCACCAGAGTTAGCAAATCAGCCCCAGCATTTT.

This clone was detected only once. The chain couples TRBV18 to TRBJ1-1; 7 bases are shared with TRBD1. J lost 0 bases, V lost 0 bases, and 4 bases had no gene match. CDR1 is KGHSH and CDR2 is LQKENI in the germline V gene. The CDR3 is made up of 16 amino acids. CDR3 sequence: CASSPPHRGMNTEAFF. CDR3 coding DNA: TGTGCCAGCTCACCACCTCACAGGGGAATGAACACTGAAGCTTTCTTT. The full variable domain, its missing parts supplied by reference TRBV18 and TRBJ1-1, is NAGVMQNPRHLVRRRGQEARLRCSPMKGHSHVYWYRQLPEEGLKFMVYLQKENIIDESGMPKERFSAEFPKEGPSILRIQQVVRGDSAAYFCASSPPHRGMNTEAFFGQGTRLTVV.

This clone came up once. The chain links TRBV19 to TRBJ1-1; D is possibly TRBD1 (5 bases). In germline, CDR1 is LNHDA, CDR2 SQIVND (reference sequence). The CDR3 has 15 residues. The V end was cut by 5 bases, the J end by 1 base, with 14 bases between. CDR3 DNA sequence: TGTGCCAGTAGTGCTATATCAACAGGGAACACTGAAGCTTTCTTT. It specifies CASSAISTGNTEAFF.

The chain combines TRBV28 with TRBJ1-5; the D gene is possibly TRBD1 (6 bases). CDR1 and CDR2 from the germline V gene are MDHEN and SYDVKM. V lost 3 bases, J lost 7 bases, and 16 bases lay in between. The CDR3 extends over 15 amino acids. The CDR3 here is CASSFGQPYNQPQHF. The CDR3 DNA is TGTGCCAGCAGTTTCGGACAGCCTTACAACCAGCCCCAGCATTTT.

This chain uses TRBV4-1 with TRBJ1-2, with a weak D call TRBD1 (5 bases). The CDR3 runs 17 residues. Germline CDR1 is MGHRA and CDR2 is YSYEKL. V was cut by 0 bases and J by 4 bases, with 18 bases left in between. The CDR3 DNA reads as TGCGCCAGCAGCCAAGATACCGGGCAGGGTGTTCGCTATGGCTACACCTTC. This translates into CASSQDTGQGVRYGYTF.